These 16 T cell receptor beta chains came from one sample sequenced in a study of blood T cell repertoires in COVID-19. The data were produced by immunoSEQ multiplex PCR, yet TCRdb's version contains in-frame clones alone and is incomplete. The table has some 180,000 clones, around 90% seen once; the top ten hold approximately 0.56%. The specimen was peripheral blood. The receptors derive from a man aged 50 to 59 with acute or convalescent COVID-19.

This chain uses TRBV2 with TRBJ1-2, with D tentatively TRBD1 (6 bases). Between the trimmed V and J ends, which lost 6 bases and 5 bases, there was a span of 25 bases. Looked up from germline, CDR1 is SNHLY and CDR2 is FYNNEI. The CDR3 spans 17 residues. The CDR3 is CASRRTATELSGYGYTF. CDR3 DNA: TGTGCCAGCAGACGGACAGCAACCGAGCTCTCGGGATATGGCTACACCTTC.

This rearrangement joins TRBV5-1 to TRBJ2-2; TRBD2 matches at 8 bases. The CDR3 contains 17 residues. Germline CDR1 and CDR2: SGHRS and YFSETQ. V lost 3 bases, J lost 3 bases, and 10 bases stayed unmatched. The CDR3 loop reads CASSWGGAGGHTGELFF. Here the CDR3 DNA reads TGCGCCAGCAGCTGGGGAGGCGCGGGGGGCCACACCGGGGAGCTGTTTTTT. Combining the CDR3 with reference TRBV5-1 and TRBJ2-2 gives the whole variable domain KAGVTQTPRYLIKTRGQQVTLSCSPISGHRSVSWYQQTPGQGLQFLFEYFSETQRNKGNFPGRFSGRQFSNSRSEMNVSTLELGDSALYLCASSWGGAGGHTGELFFGEGSRLTVL.

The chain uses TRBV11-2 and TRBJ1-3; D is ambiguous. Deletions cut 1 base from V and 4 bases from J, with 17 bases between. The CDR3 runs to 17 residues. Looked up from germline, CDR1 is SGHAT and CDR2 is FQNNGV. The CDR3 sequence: CASSLGPERALGNTIYF. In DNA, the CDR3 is TGTGCCAGCAGCTTAGGCCCCGAGAGGGCGCTAGGAAACACCATATATTTT.

CDR3 sequence (DNA): TGTGCCAGCAGCGTAGGTTCGGGACAGGGGGCCTATGGCTACACCTTC. This translates into CASSVGSGQGAYGYTF. This chain uses TRBV9 with TRBJ1-2, with 12 bases fitting TRBD1. V shed 0 bases and J 4 bases; nucleotides not matched to a gene: 4. Per the germline V gene, CDR1 is SGDLS and CDR2 is YYNGEE. There are 16 residues in the CDR3.

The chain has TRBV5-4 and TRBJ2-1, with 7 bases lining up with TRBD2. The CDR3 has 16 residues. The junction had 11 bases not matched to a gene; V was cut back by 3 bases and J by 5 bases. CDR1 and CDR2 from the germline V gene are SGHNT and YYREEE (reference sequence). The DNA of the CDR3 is TGTGCCAGCAGCTCTCCAGCGGGAAGGACCAACAATGAGCAGTTCTTC. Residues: CASSSPAGRTNNEQFF.

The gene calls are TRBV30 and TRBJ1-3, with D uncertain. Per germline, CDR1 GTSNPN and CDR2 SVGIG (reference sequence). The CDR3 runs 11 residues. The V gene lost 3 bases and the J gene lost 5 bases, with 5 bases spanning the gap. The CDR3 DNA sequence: TGTGCCTGGAGCCTAAGAAACACCATATATTTT. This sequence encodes CAWSLRNTIYF.

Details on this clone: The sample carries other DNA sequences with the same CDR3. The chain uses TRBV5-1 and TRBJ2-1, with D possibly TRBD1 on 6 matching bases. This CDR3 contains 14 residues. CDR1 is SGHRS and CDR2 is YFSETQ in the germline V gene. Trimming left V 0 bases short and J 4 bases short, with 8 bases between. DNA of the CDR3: TGCGCCAGCAGCTTGGGAGGGGGTTACAATGAGCAGTTCTTC. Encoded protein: CASSLGGGYNEQFF.

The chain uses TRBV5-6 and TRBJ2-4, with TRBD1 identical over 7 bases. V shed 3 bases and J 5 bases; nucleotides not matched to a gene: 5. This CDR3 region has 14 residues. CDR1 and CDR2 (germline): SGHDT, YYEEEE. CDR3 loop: CASSYWDSENIQYF. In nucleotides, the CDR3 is TGTGCCAGCAGCTATTGGGACAGCGAAAACATTCAGTACTTC.

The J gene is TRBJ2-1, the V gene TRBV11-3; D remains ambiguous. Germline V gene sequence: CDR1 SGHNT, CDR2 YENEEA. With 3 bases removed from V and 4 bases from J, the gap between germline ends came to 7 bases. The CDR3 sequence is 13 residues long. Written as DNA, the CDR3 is TGTGCCAGCAGCTTGGAACAGTACAATGAGCAGTTCTTC. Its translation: CASSLEQYNEQFF.

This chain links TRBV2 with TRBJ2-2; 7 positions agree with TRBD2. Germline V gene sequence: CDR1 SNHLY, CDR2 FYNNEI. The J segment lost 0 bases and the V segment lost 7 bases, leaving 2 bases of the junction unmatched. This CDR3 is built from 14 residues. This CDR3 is CASTGTTNTGELFF. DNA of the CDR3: TGTGCCAGCACTGGGACTACGAACACCGGGGAGCTGTTTTTT.

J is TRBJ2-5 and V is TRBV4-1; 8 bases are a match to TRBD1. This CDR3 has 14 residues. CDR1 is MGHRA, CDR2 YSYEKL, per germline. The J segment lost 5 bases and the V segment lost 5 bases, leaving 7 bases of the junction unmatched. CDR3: CASSKRQGLETQYF. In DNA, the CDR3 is TGCGCCAGCAGCAAAAGACAGGGGTTGGAGACCCAGTACTTC.

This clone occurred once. CDR3 sequence (DNA): TGTGCCAGCAGCCCGACAGGGGGCGCCTATGGCTACACCTTC. It translates to CASSPTGGAYGYTF. The chain is built from TRBV5-6 and TRBJ1-2, with 10 positions matching TRBD1. The ends lost 4 bases at V and 4 bases at J; junction bases unmatched: 4. The germline V gene has CDR1 SGHDT and CDR2 YYEEEE. CDR3 length equals 14 residues.

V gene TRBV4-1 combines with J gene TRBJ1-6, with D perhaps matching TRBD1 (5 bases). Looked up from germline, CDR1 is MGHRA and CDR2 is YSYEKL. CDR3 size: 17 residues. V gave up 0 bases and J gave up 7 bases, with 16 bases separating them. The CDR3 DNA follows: TGCGCCAGCAGCCAAGATAGGGGAGGGGCTGGGAATTCACCCCTCCACTTT. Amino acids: CASSQDRGGAGNSPLHF.

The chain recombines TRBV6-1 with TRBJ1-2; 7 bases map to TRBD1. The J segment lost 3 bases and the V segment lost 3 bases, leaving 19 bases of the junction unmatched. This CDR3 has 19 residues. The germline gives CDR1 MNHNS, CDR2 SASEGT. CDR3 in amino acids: CASSDRKGTDGSPDYGYTF. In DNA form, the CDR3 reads TGTGCCAGCAGTGATCGAAAAGGGACAGACGGATCTCCGGACTATGGCTACACCTTC.

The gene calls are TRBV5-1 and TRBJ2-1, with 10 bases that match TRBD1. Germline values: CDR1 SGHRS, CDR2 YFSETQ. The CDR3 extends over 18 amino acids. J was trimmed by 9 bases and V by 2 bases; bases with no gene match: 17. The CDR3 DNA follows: TGCGCCAGCAGCTTTGTTTCGGGCAGGGACAGGGGCAGAACTGAGCAGTTCTTC. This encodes CASSFVSGRDRGRTEQFF. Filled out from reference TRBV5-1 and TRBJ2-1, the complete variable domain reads KAGVTQTPRYLIKTRGQQVTLSCSPISGHRSVSWYQQTPGQGLQFLFEYFSETQRNKGNFPGRFSGRQFSNSRSEMNVSTLELGDSALYLCASSFVSGRDRGRTEQFFGPGTRLTVL.

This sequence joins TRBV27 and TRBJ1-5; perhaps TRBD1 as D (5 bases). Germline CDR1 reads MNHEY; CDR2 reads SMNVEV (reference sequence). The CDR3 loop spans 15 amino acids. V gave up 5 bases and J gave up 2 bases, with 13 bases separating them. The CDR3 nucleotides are TGTGCCAGCAGTCCGCCTGGGGGGGGCAATCAGCCCCAGCATTTT. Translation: CASSPPGGGNQPQHF.